This T cell receptor beta chain came from a study of T cells in Graves' hyperthyroidism and ophthalmopathy. The table lists this clonotype with many counts. Trimming removed 5 bases from V and 8 bases from J, with 19 bases in between. The CDR3 sequence is 15 residues long. Germline V gene lookup returns CDR1 MNHEY and CDR2 SVGEGT. RNA transcripts yielded amplified TCR beta CDR3 regions. With the HTBI primer set, the TCR CDR3 went through a first round of RT-PCR. TCRdb reprocessed the multiplex PCR reads with MiXCR, giving one entry per CDR3 protein. The sample holds a few hundred thousand distinct CDR3 sequences, around 16% seen once.

The specimen was blood. This chain joins TRBV6-2 or TRBV6-3 and TRBJ2-1; D perhaps matches TRBD2 (6 bases). This TCR derives from a woman aged 25 to 39 with Graves' ophthalmopathy. Here the CDR3 reads CASSHAGLGLHEQFF. CDR3 DNA: TGTGCCAGCAGTCACGCGGGACTCGGGCTGCATGAGCAGTTCTTC.